The rows below give T cell receptor beta chains drawn from one sample of a study of blood T cell repertoires in COVID-19. TCRdb keeps only in-frame clones here, not all; method: immunoSEQ multiplex PCR. The data show some 170,000 clones, roughly 84% seen once. Sequenced sample: peripheral blood. All receptors derive from a woman of 80 years or more with active or convalescent COVID-19. Both conserved end residues are part of each CDR3. Each record gives: clone size, J gene, V gene, D gene, CDR3 DNA, CDR3 protein. The D gene is left open where the match is weak. Only some rows state a clone size, as once, few, many or a class for expanded clones.

size: -; J: TRBJ1-2; V: TRBV7-9; D: -; DNA: TGTGCCAGCAGCTTAACTCAGGGGTCGGGCTATGGCTACACCTTC; CDR3: CASSLTQGSGYGYTF
size: -; J: TRBJ2-1; V: TRBV7-7; D: TRBD2; DNA: TGTGCTAGCAGCCCCGGAGTAGCGGGGGGGTATGAGCAGTTCTTC; CDR3: CASSPGVAGGYEQFF
size: -; J: TRBJ1-5; V: TRBV13; D: -; DNA: TGTGCCAGCAGCTTCCAGGGGCATCAGCCCCAGCATTTT; CDR3: CASSFQGHQPQHF
size: -; J: TRBJ1-6; V: TRBV2; D: -; DNA: TGTGCCAGCCGGACAATTAGCTCCTATAATTCACCCCTCCACTTT; CDR3: CASRTISSYNSPLHF
size: -; J: TRBJ2-7; V: TRBV29-1; D: -; DNA: TGCAGCGCCGGGGGACAGTCCTACGAGCAGTACTTC; CDR3: CSAGGQSYEQYF
size: -; J: TRBJ1-2; V: TRBV6-2/TRBV6-3; D: TRBD1; DNA: TGTGCCAGCAGTTATTTTGACAGGGACTATGGCTACACCTTC; CDR3: CASSYFDRDYGYTF
size: -; J: TRBJ1-1; V: TRBV5-1; D: -; DNA: TGCGCCAGCAGCTTAGGGGGACGCTCCGGCACTGAAGCTTTCTTT; CDR3: CASSLGGRSGTEAFF
size: -; J: TRBJ2-1; V: TRBV5-5; D: TRBD2; DNA: TGTGCCAGCAGCTTGGCCCCCACGGGCGGGGGGGCAGTTGAGCAGTTCTTC; CDR3: CASSLAPTGGGAVEQFF
size: -; J: TRBJ1-1; V: TRBV25-1; D: -; DNA: TGTGCCAGCAGTGCCATGACAGGAGAAAACACTGAAGCTTTCTTT; CDR3: CASSAMTGENTEAFF
size: few; J: TRBJ1-4; V: TRBV19; D: -; DNA: TGTGCCAGTAGTATGCAGGGTGGGACTAATGAAAAACTGTTTTTT; CDR3: CASSMQGGTNEKLFF
size: -; J: TRBJ1-6; V: TRBV2; D: -; DNA: TGTGCCAGCAGTGAAGGGGCGCAGGGGAGCTCCTATAATTCACCCCTCCACTTT; CDR3: CASSEGAQGSSYNSPLHF
size: -; J: TRBJ1-2; V: TRBV7-8; D: -; DNA: TGTGCCAGCAGCATGATACCACAGGGCACCTATGGCTACACCTTC; CDR3: CASSMIPQGTYGYTF
size: -; J: TRBJ2-3; V: TRBV6-2/TRBV6-3; D: TRBD1; DNA: TGTGCCAGCAGTTACTCCACCCGTGGGGACAGGGGAATTAGGGCCACAGATACGCAGTATTTT; CDR3: CASSYSTRGDRGIRATDTQYF